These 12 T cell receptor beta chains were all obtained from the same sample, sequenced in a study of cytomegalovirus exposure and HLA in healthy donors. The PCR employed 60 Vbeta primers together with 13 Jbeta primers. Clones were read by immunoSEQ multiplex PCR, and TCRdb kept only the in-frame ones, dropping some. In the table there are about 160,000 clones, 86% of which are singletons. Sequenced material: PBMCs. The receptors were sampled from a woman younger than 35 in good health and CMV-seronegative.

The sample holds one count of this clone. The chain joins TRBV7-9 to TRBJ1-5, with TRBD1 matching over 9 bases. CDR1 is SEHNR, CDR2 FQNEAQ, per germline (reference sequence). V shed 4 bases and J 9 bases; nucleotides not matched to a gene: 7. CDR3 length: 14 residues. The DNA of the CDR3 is TGTGCCAGCAGCTCCGGACAGGGGAGGCCGCCCCAGCATTTT. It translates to CASSSGQGRPPQHF. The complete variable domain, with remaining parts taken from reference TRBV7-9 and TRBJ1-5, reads DTGVSQNPRHKITKRGQNVTFRCDPISEHNRLYWYRQTLGQGPEFLTYFQNEAQLEKSRLLSDRFSAERPKGSFSTLEIQRTEQGDSAMYLCASSSGQGRPPQHFGDGTRLSIL.

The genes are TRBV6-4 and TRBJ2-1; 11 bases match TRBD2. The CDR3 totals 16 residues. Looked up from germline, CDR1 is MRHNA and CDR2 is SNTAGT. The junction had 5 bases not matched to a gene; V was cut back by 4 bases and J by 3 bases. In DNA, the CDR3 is TGTGCCAGCAGTGCGGAGACTAGCGGGGACTACAATGAGCAGTTCTTC. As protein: CASSAETSGDYNEQFF.

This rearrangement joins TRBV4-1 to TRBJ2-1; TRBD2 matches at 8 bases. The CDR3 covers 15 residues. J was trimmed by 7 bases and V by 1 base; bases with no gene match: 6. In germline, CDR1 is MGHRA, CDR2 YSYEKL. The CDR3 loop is CASSQGREERNEQFF. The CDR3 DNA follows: TGCGCCAGCAGCCAAGGGCGGGAGGAAAGGAATGAGCAGTTCTTC.

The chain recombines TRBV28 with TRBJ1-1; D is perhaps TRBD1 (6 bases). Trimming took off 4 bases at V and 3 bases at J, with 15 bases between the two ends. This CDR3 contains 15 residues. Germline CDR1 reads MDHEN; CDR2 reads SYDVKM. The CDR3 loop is CASSSPGARDTEAFF. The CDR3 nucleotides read TGTGCCAGCAGTTCGCCAGGGGCTCGGGACACTGAAGCTTTCTTT.

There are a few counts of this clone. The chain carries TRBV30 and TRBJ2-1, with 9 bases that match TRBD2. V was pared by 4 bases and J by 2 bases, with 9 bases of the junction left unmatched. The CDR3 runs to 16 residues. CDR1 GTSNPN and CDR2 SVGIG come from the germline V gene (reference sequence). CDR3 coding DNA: TGTGCCTGGAAGGCTAGCGGGACAAGCGCCTACAATGAGCAGTTCTTC. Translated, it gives CAWKASGTSAYNEQFF.

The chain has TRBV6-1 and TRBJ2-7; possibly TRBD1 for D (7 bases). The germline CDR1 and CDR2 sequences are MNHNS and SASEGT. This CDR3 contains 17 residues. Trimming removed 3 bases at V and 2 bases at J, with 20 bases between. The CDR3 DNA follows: TGTGCCAGCAGTGATGTCGGGAGAGGGACAGCGACCTACGAGCAGTACTTC. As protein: CASSDVGRGTATYEQYF.

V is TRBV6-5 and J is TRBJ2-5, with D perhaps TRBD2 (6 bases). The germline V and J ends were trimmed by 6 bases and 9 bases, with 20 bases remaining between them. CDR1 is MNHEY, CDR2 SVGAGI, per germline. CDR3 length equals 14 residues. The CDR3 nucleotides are TGTGCCAGCAGACCCGATCGGGACTTCCTGCCCCAGTACTTC. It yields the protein CASRPDRDFLPQYF.

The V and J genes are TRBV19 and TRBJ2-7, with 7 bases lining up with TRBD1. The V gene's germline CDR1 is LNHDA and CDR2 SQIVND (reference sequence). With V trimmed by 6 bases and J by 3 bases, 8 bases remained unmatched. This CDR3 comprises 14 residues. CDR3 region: CASRTATGFYEQYF. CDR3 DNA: TGTGCCAGTAGGACCGCGACAGGGTTCTACGAGCAGTACTTC. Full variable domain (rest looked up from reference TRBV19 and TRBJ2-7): DGGITQSPKYLFRKEGQNVTLSCEQNLNHDAMYWYRQDPGQGLRLIYYSQIVNDFQKGDIAEGYSVSREKKESFPLTVTSAQKNPTAFYLCASRTATGFYEQYFGPGTRLTVT.

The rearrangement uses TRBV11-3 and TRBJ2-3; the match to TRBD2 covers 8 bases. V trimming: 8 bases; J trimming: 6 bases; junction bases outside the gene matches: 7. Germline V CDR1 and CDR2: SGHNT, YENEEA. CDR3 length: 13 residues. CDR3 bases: TGTGCCAGCGCGGGAGGAAGGGGGGATACGCAGTATTTT. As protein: CASAGGRGDTQYF.

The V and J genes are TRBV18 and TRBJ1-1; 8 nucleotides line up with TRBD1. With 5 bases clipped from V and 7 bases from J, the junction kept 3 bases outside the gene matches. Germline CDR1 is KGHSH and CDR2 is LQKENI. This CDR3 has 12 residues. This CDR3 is CASSKDRGEAFF. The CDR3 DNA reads TGTGCCAGCTCAAAAGACAGGGGTGAAGCTTTCTTT.

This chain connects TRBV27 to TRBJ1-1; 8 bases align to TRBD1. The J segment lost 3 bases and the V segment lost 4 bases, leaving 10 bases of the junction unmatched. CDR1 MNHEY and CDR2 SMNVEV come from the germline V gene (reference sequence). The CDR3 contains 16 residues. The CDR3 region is CASSSRLTGGDTEAFF. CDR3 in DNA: TGTGCCAGCAGTTCGCGTCTTACAGGGGGGGACACTGAAGCTTTCTTT.

The CDR3 sequence is CASSVQTGADSPLHF. The DNA for the CDR3 is TGTGCCAGCAGTGTCCAAACAGGGGCCGATTCACCCCTCCACTTT. This sequence joins TRBV6-1 and TRBJ1-6, with 7 bases identical to TRBD1. V trimming: 4 bases; J trimming: 8 bases; junction bases outside the gene matches: 8. Germline assignment: CDR1 MNHNS and CDR2 SASEGT. This CDR3 comprises 15 residues.